This T cell receptor beta chain was identified in a study of blood T cells in healthy people across ages. Study in general: Per every two T cells, about one barcoded beta molecule was captured by template switching.

A second PCR, run for about 7 to 11 cycles, used a sample-barcoded 5' primer plus a J-beta primer mix. With 12 random nucleotides, a template-switch adaptor tagged each individual cDNA molecule. TCRdb independently ran MiXCR on the 5' RACE reads; one entry per CDR3 protein. The table records some 1.5 million distinct CDR3 sequences, roughly 30% of them present only once. Findings and limits, study-wide: Greater diversity and more naive CD4+ cells were seen in long-lived donors than in aged donors.

A note on this clonotype: Its antigen is not known. Given a much more abundant clone one base away, this may be a read error.

Germline V gene data show CDR1 as SGHAT and CDR2 as FQNNGV. The CDR3 covers 13 residues. The chain combines TRBV11-2 with TRBJ2-1, with D tentatively TRBD1 (6 bases). The J call may not be correct, given that the DNA end is closer to TRBJ2-7. The receptor comes from a woman under 40 in good health. Sequenced: blood. The CDR3 DNA reads TGTGCCAGCAGCTTTGGGGGCGTCGATGAGCAGTACTTC. Translated: CASSFGGVDEQYF.